The clone carrying this T cell receptor beta chain was found many times. This specimen belongs to a study of early T cells in non-severe SARS-CoV-2 infection. TCRdb redid the calling of the 5' RACE reads with MiXCR, one entry per CDR3 protein. The sample carries roughly 120,000 distinct CDR3 sequences, about 15% recorded once. The CDR3 is 15 residues long. CDR1 SGHTA and CDR2 FQGNSA come from the germline V gene. Between the trimmed V and J ends, which lost 3 bases and 4 bases, there was a span of 13 bases. The clonotype originates from an adult who was a healthcare worker with PCR-confirmed SARS-CoV-2 infection or an uninfected control (not recorded which). The material sequenced was whole blood. This chain connects TRBV7-2 to TRBJ2-1; possible D gene TRBD2, 7 bases. DNA of the CDR3: TGTGCCAGCAGCTTTGTAGGGGGGGCTTACAATGAGCAGTTCTTC. Translated: CASSFVGGAYNEQFF.